The next 2 T cell receptor beta chains were all read from a single sample in a study of T cells in localized non-small cell lung cancer. Assay: immunoSEQ multiplex PCR; the TCRdb copy retains only in-frame clones and omits some. Among 45,000 to 70,000 clones listed, just over 85% were seen once. Specimen: peripheral blood, collected before any cancer treatment. The receptors stem from a woman aged 35-75 years with stage I lung adenocarcinoma.

V gene TRBV4-2 combines with J gene TRBJ2-3, with 7 nucleotides matching TRBD1. The CDR3 contains 15 residues. Germline V gene lookup returns CDR1 LGHNA and CDR2 YNFKEQ. V trimming: 0 bases; J trimming: 1 base; junction bases outside the gene matches: 1. The CDR3: CASSQDGTGTDTQYF. The CDR3, as DNA: TGTGCCAGCAGCCAAGACGGGACAGGCACAGATACGCAGTATTTT.

The chain combines TRBV2 with TRBJ1-6; D remains ambiguous. Trimming pared 6 bases from V and 5 bases from J, leaving 8 bases between. The germline CDR1 and CDR2 sequences are SNHLY and FYNNEI. CDR3 length: 13 amino acids. Here the CDR3 reads CASRESNNSPLHF. The CDR3, as DNA: TGTGCCAGCAGGGAGTCAAATAATTCACCCCTCCACTTT.